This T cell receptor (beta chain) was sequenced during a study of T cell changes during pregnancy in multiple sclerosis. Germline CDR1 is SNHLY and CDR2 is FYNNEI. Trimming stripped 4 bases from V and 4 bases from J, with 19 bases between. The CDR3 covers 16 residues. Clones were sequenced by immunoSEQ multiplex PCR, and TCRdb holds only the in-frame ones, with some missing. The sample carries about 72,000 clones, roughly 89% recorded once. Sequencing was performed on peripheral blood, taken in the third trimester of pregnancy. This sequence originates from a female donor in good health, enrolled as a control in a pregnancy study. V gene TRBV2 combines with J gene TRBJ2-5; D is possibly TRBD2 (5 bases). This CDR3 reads CASSGGRKAAGETQYF. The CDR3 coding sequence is TGTGCCAGCAGTGGTGGAAGGAAGGCGGCGGGAGAGACCCAGTACTTC.